These 21 T cell receptor beta chains were sequenced from one sample in a study of CD8+ T cells in alopecia areata (dated by TCRdb to the late 2010s). The meaning of the sample's time point label: 4 weeks on oral tofacitinib. According to the study, the label for this sample's treatment or condition signals: oral pan-JAK inhibitor, 5-10 mg twice daily. Library prep was done by the immunoSEQ multiplex PCR assay. To provide template for TCR sequencing, every sample had RNA extracted and reverse transcribed into cDNA. TCRdb retrieved this table from immuneACCESS and kept in-frame rearrangements only. Not all clones are present; in checked studies, unresolved V genes account for under half, and no reason is known for the remainder. Present in this sample are over 200,000 clones, roughly 64% of which were seen just once. About 4.2% of the sample is held by the ten biggest clonotypes. The source was CD4+ T cells sorted from blood, collected at week 4, from a patient treated with tofacitinib. The source is a human donor with alopecia areata.

This clone showed up just a few times. This sequence joins TRBV7-6 and TRBJ1-5, with 11 bases aligning to TRBD1. The trim removed 5 bases at V and 2 bases at J, leaving 11 bases unmatched. There are 18 residues in the CDR3. The germline V gene encodes CDR1 SGHVS and CDR2 FNYEAQ. CDR3 in amino acids: CASSPTMGQGGGNQPQHF. The CDR3 DNA is TGTGCCAGCAGCCCTACTATGGGACAGGGGGGCGGCAATCAGCCCCAGCATTTT.

This clone has only a few counts. V and J are TRBV9 and TRBJ2-3; D is possibly TRBD1 or TRBD2 (5 bases each). Trimming took 1 base from V and 2 from J, leaving 11 bases between them. This CDR3 comprises 15 residues. Germline V gives CDR1 SGDLS, CDR2 YYNGEE. This chain's CDR3 is CASSVFSGHTDTQYF. In DNA form, the CDR3 reads TGTGCCAGCAGCGTATTTTCGGGGCACACAGATACGCAGTATTTT.

Written as DNA, the CDR3 is TGTGCCAGCACCGTAGTGGGCACTGAAGCTTTCTTT. As protein: CASTVVGTEAFF. J is TRBJ1-1 and V is TRBV7-9, with D uncertain. V was pared by 7 bases and J by 4 bases, with 10 bases between. Germline V gene lookup returns CDR1 SEHNR and CDR2 FQNEAQ (reference sequence). There are 12 residues in the CDR3.

V is TRBV30 and J is TRBJ1-3; tentatively, D is TRBD1 (6 bases). V was shortened by 4 bases and J by 0 bases, with 10 bases between the two germline ends. CDR1 and CDR2 from the germline V gene are GTSNPN and SVGIG (reference sequence). The CDR3 is 14 amino acids. The CDR3 DNA sequence: TGTGCCTGGACGACAGGACTCTCTGGAAACACCATATATTTT. This codes for CAWTTGLSGNTIYF.

This clone was detected only a few times. V and J are TRBV29-1 and TRBJ1-2; D not certain. The CDR3 runs to 14 residues. The germline V gene encodes CDR1 SQVTM and CDR2 ANQGSEA. The germline V and J ends were trimmed by 2 bases and 1 base, with 11 bases remaining between them. The CDR3: CSVESVGSNYGYTF. CDR3 nucleotides: TGCAGCGTTGAATCAGTAGGGAGTAACTATGGCTACACCTTC.

The genes are TRBV5-6 and TRBJ1-5; TRBD1 might be the D (5 bases). V shed 3 bases and J shed 7 bases, with 14 bases lying between them. The CDR3 consists of 14 residues. Germline CDR1 is SGHDT and CDR2 is YYEEEE. The CDR3 nucleotides are TGTGCCAGCAGCTGGAGGGGACGGATGCAGCCCCAGCATTTT. Protein: CASSWRGRMQPQHF.

Here the CDR3 reads CASSPRRQLRGGYTF. CDR3 sequence (DNA): TGTGCCAGCAGTCCAAGACGACAGTTAAGGGGTGGCTACACCTTC. This rearrangement joins TRBV27 to TRBJ1-2; D is possibly TRBD1 (5 bases). CDR1 is MNHEY and CDR2 is SMNVEV in the germline V gene (reference sequence). V was pared by 5 bases and J by 7 bases, with 20 bases between. The CDR3 totals 15 residues.

V is TRBV15 and J is TRBJ2-5; no definite D call. The germline gives CDR1 LNHNV, CDR2 YYDKDF (reference sequence). V lost 1 base to trimming and J lost 0 bases, with 3 bases between them. This CDR3 contains 13 residues. The CDR3 protein is CATSRGYQETQYF. The DNA for the CDR3 is TGTGCCACCAGCAGAGGTTACCAAGAGACCCAGTACTTC.

The gene calls are TRBV18 and TRBJ1-5, with D possibly TRBD1 on 5 matching bases. The CDR3 totals 15 residues. Germline assignment: CDR1 KGHSH and CDR2 LQKENI. Trimming pared 3 bases from V and 2 bases from J, leaving 11 bases between. The CDR3 loop reads CASSPGTQGNQPQHF. CDR3 DNA: TGTGCCAGCTCACCCGGGACTCAGGGCAATCAGCCCCAGCATTTT.

The chain has TRBV29-1 and TRBJ2-1; D unclear. The CDR3 has 12 amino acids. Looked up from germline, CDR1 is SQVTM and CDR2 is ANQGSEA. V shed 1 base and J shed 6 bases, with 7 bases lying between them. CDR3 DNA sequence: TGCAGCGTTGAAGTATTCGCCAATGAGCAGTTCTTC. Translating gives CSVEVFANEQFF.

The gene calls are TRBV15 and TRBJ1-1; 7 nucleotides match TRBD1. V was pared by 8 bases and J by 2 bases, with 14 bases of the junction left unmatched. Germline lookup yields CDR1 LNHNV and CDR2 YYDKDF (reference sequence). This CDR3 is 16 amino acids long. The CDR3 loop reads CATARGGGAPNTEAFF. The CDR3 nucleotides read TGTGCCACCGCCCGGGGAGGGGGCGCCCCAAACACTGAAGCTTTCTTT.

CDR3 sequence (DNA): TGTGCCAGCAGCATCCTTGATACGCAGTATTTT. Translating gives CASSILDTQYF. V usage is TRBV7-9 and J usage is TRBJ2-3; no definite D call. The length of the CDR3 is 11 residues. Trimming left V 5 bases short and J 6 bases short, with 6 bases between. Germline CDR1 SEHNR, CDR2 FQNEAQ (reference sequence).

This clone was counted a few times. The genes are TRBV18 and TRBJ2-5; 8 bases align to TRBD1. Germline lookup yields CDR1 KGHSH and CDR2 LQKENI. The V and J ends lost 2 bases and 1 base, in that order; junction bases with no gene match: 0. This CDR3 region has 14 residues. CDR3 sequence reads: CASSPGTGQETQYF. The CDR3 DNA reads as TGTGCCAGCTCACCAGGGACAGGCCAAGAGACCCAGTACTTC.

This clone has a handful of counts. The sample holds other DNA sequences that translate to the same CDR3. This chain connects TRBV7-9 to TRBJ2-7; D is undetermined. The V gene's germline CDR1 is SEHNR and CDR2 FQNEAQ (reference sequence). Trimming stripped 1 base from V and 4 bases from J, with 5 bases between. The CDR3 is made up of 12 amino acids. CDR3 sequence reads: CASSLVGYEQYF. CDR3 bases: TGTGCCAGCAGCTTAGTGGGATACGAGCAGTACTTC.

V usage is TRBV29-1 and J usage is TRBJ1-5; tentatively, D is TRBD1 (5 bases). The ends were cut back, 7 bases at V and 4 bases at J, with 14 bases in the middle. The CDR3 runs 13 residues. Germline V lookup: CDR1 SQVTM, CDR2 ANQGSEA. In DNA, the CDR3 is TGCAGCGCGACGTTGGGGACGAATCAGCCCCAGCATTTT. Translating it yields CSATLGTNQPQHF.

The chain is built from TRBV2 and TRBJ2-1, with 8 bases identical to TRBD2. Germline CDR1 SNHLY, CDR2 FYNNEI. Trimming at V came to 5 bases and at J to 8 bases, leaving 8 bases not matched to a gene. The CDR3 length is 14 residues. The CDR3 sequence: CASSQRPTSDEQFF. DNA for the CDR3: TGTGCCAGCAGTCAACGACCGACTAGCGATGAGCAGTTCTTC. Full variable domain (rest looked up from reference TRBV2 and TRBJ2-1): EPEVTQTPSHQVTQMGQEVILRCVPISNHLYFYWYRQILGQKVEFLVSFYNNEISEKSEIFDDQFSVERPDGSNFTLKIRSTKLEDSAMYFCASSQRPTSDEQFFGPGTRLTVL.

In regard to this clone: This sample also contains other DNA sequences that code for the same CDR3. The chain combines TRBV18 with TRBJ1-5; 10 bases are a match to TRBD1. From germline, CDR1 is KGHSH and CDR2 LQKENI. The CDR3 is 15 residues long. With V trimmed by 3 bases and J by 4 bases, 3 bases remained unmatched. CDR3 in DNA: TGTGCCAGCTCACCCGGGACAGGGGCTAATCAGCCCCAGCATTTT. Translated, it gives CASSPGTGANQPQHF.

This clone was observed a handful of times. The CDR3 sequence: CASRGPLRNTEAFF. The CDR3 region has the DNA TGCGCCAGCAGAGGACCTCTTAGGAACACTGAAGCTTTCTTT. This chain uses TRBV4-1 with TRBJ1-1; D unresolved. The CDR3 consists of 14 residues. Germline V CDR1 and CDR2: MGHRA, YSYEKL. V was shortened by 6 bases and J by 1 base, with 12 bases between the two germline ends.

V gene TRBV7-2 combines with J gene TRBJ2-3; 8 bases agree with TRBD2. CDR1 is SGHTA, CDR2 FQGNSA, per germline. CDR3 length: 15 residues. The junction had 9 bases not matched to a gene; V was cut back by 3 bases and J by 7 bases. CDR3 region: CASSFSGALLNTQYF. CDR3 in DNA: TGTGCCAGCAGCTTTAGCGGGGCGCTACTAAATACGCAGTATTTT.

V usage is TRBV6-5 and J usage is TRBJ1-6; D might be TRBD1 (5 bases). The CDR3 covers 14 residues. From germline, CDR1 is MNHEY and CDR2 SVGAGI. Trimming left V 6 bases short and J 3 bases short, with 9 bases between. The CDR3 here is CASRGPRYNSPLHF. The CDR3 nucleotides are TGTGCCAGCAGGGGACCGCGCTATAATTCACCCCTCCACTTT.

The CDR3 here is CASSMDGTGTTFF. The CDR3 nucleotides read TGTGCCAGTAGTATGGACGGGACAGGGACGACTTTCTTT. The rearrangement uses TRBV19 and TRBJ1-1; 9 bases agree with TRBD1. The germline gives CDR1 LNHDA, CDR2 SQIVND (reference sequence). Trimming took 3 bases from V and 12 from J; bases not matched to a gene: 8. The CDR3 length is 13 residues.